Here is one TCR beta chain with its context. Antigen unknown. CDR3 length: 20 residues. In germline, CDR1 is MGHRA, CDR2 YSYEKL. Trimming took 6 bases from V and 3 from J; bases not matched to a gene: 23. The libraries were made with immunoSEQ v3.0 at survey level. Method: immunoSEQ multiplex PCR; TCRdb's copy keeps in-frame clones and lacks some. The sample lists roughly 32,000 clones; around 97% were seen once. This sample stems from a study of long-term antiretroviral therapy in people with HIV. Study-wide results and limits: The blood, collected between the mid-2000s and the late 2010s, was possibly taken under older ART regimens. Against controls, HIV repertoires showed narrower ranges of CDR3 length.

This chain links TRBV4-1 with TRBJ2-5, with 9 positions matching TRBD2. The sequence was collected from a man aged 25 to 40 with HIV. Sequenced material: unsorted PBMCs, taken 7.6 years after starting antiretroviral therapy. CDR3 nucleotide sequence: TGCGCCAGCAGACTGACCCCGGGACTAGCAGGTTTTGGTCCCAAAGAGACCCAGTACTTC. It codes for CASRLTPGLAGFGPKETQYF.